This T cell receptor beta chain originates from a study of chemoradiotherapy in HPV16-positive cancers. Overall study context: Functional T-cell assays on two HPV16-positive patients' cells defined candidate HPV-specific clones and common TCR motifs. Study results and limitations: Candidate HPV-specific clones and E7-related TCR motifs grew in tumor during treatment.

Profiling relied on immunoSEQ multiplex PCR, and the TCRdb table lists in-frame clones only, not all of them. The profile shows 2,000 to 2,500 clones, about 79% of them singletons. The V and J ends lost 4 bases and 3 bases respectively, with 3 bases between them. The CDR3 sequence is 11 residues long. From germline, CDR1 is MGHDK and CDR2 SYGVNS. Turning to this clone: Its antigen is as yet unknown.

Over chemoradiotherapy, repertoires were sampled more than once. This TCR was sampled from a human donor with HPV-associated anogenital cancer. The genes are TRBV25-1 and TRBJ1-2; no definite D call. The sequencing used tumor tissue, collected from a patient who underwent chemoradiotherapy. CDR3 loop: CASSGYYGYTF. The DNA for the CDR3 is TGTGCCAGCAGTGGGTACTATGGCTACACCTTC.